The 27 T cell receptor beta chains below all came from one sample that was sequenced in a study of blood T cell repertoires in COVID-19. Clones were read by immunoSEQ multiplex PCR, and TCRdb kept only the in-frame ones, dropping some. Among 150,000 to 200,000 clones listed, around 86% were seen once. The sequenced sample was peripheral blood. Receptor source: a man in his forties with active or convalescent COVID-19.

J is TRBJ2-7 and V is TRBV19, with D tentatively TRBD1 (6 bases). This CDR3 spans 11 amino acids. V dropped 10 bases and J dropped 3 bases, with 10 bases sitting between them. The V gene's germline CDR1 is LNHDA and CDR2 SQIVND (reference sequence). The CDR3 sequence: CATRQDYEQYF. Here the CDR3 DNA reads TGTGCCACTAGACAGGACTACGAGCAGTACTTC.

The genes are TRBV2 and TRBJ2-5; unclear D gene. Trimming took 6 bases from V and 3 from J, leaving 5 bases between them. The CDR3 loop spans 11 amino acids. Germline assignment: CDR1 SNHLY and CDR2 FYNNEI. The CDR3 bases are TGTGCCAGCAGGGCAGAAGAGACCCAGTACTTC. Encoded protein: CASRAEETQYF.

V and J are TRBV6-5 and TRBJ1-1; possibly TRBD1 for D (5 bases). From germline, CDR1 is MNHEY and CDR2 SVGAGI. V was shortened by 6 bases and J by 6 bases, with 14 bases between the two germline ends. This CDR3 contains 13 residues. The CDR3 DNA is TGTGCCAGCAGCAGGGCAGAGGTCTCTGAAGCTTTCTTT. This codes for CASSRAEVSEAFF.

Concerning this clone itself: One end of the junction does not line up with germline, which may come from a read error. Other DNA sequences in this sample translate to the same CDR3. V gene TRBV28 combines with J gene TRBJ2-7, with D maybe TRBD2 (6 bases). CDR1 is MDHEN and CDR2 is SYDVKM in the germline V gene. CDR3 length equals 15 residues. The CDR3 DNA reads as TGCGCCAGCAGCCTCGGAGGGCCACGGGACTACGAGCAGTACTTC. Protein product: CASSLGGPRDYEQYF.

J is TRBJ2-2 and V is TRBV7-2; 7 nucleotides align to TRBD2. CDR1 is SGHTA and CDR2 is FQGNSA in the germline V gene. V was clipped by 2 bases and J by 2 bases; unmatched bases: 5. The CDR3 extends over 16 amino acids. CDR3 sequence: CASSLSGGGNTGELFF. CDR3 nucleotide sequence: TGTGCCAGCAGCTTATCTGGCGGGGGTAACACCGGGGAGCTGTTTTTT.

This chain connects TRBV28 to TRBJ1-2, with 9 bases that match TRBD1. The CDR3 is 17 residues long. The ends lost 6 bases at V and 0 bases at J; junction bases unmatched: 11. Per the germline V gene, CDR1 is MDHEN and CDR2 is SYDVKM. CDR3 region: CASSQGGTGSSNYGYTF. The DNA of the CDR3 is TGTGCCAGCAGCCAAGGGGGGACAGGGAGTTCTAACTATGGCTACACCTTC.

CDR3 residues: CATSRDLRGAEAFF. CDR3 DNA: TGTGCCACCAGCAGAGATCTCCGGGGTGCTGAAGCTTTCTTT. The V gene is TRBV15, the J gene TRBJ1-1; D not certain. V dropped 0 bases and J dropped 6 bases, with 11 bases sitting between them. The CDR3 consists of 14 residues. The germline CDR1 and CDR2 sequences are LNHNV and YYDKDF (reference sequence).

The chain uses TRBV7-3 and TRBJ1-6; D gene ambiguous. V was trimmed by 0 bases and J by 7 bases, leaving 10 bases between them. CDR3 length equals 15 residues. CDR1 SGHTA and CDR2 FQGTGA come from the germline V gene. CDR3 in DNA: TGTGCCAGCAGCTTAACGTTAGGAGACAATTCACCCCTCCACTTT. It yields the protein CASSLTLGDNSPLHF.

The rearrangement joins TRBV25-1 to TRBJ1-2, with D possibly matching TRBD1 (6 bases). CDR1 and CDR2 from the germline V gene are MGHDK and SYGVNS. Trimming took 1 base from V and 8 from J, leaving 14 bases between them. CDR3 length: 14 residues. CDR3 in amino acids: CASSESNSRGGYTF. CDR3 DNA: TGTGCCAGCAGTGAATCTAATAGCAGGGGCGGCTACACCTTC.

A note on this clone: A read error may produce the germline difference seen at one junction end. The chain couples TRBV7-7 to TRBJ2-2; 8 bases are a match to TRBD1. Germline CDR1 and CDR2: SSHAT and FNYEAQ (reference sequence). This CDR3 spans 14 amino acids. The CDR3 DNA follows: TGTGCTAGCAGCTTAGGACAGGGCACCGGGGAGCTGTTTTTT. Its protein is CASSLGQGTGELFF.

This chain connects TRBV21-1 to TRBJ1-3; the DNA was not used to check the table's D call, TRBD1. TRBV21-1 is termed a pseudogene. The CDR3 is made up of 17 amino acids. CDR3: CASSPGGGQGSGNTIYF. As DNA, the CDR3 is TGTGCCAGCAGCCCAGGAGGAGGACAGGGGAGCGGAAACACCATATATTTT.

This sequence joins TRBV5-4 and TRBJ2-5, with D tentatively TRBD2 (7 bases). CDR3 length: 14 amino acids. Germline loops: CDR1 SGHNT, CDR2 YYREEE (reference sequence). V was pared by 4 bases and J by 5 bases, with 15 bases between. This chain's CDR3 is CASSPFGGAETQYF. CDR3 sequence (DNA): TGTGCCAGCAGCCCGTTTGGGGGGGCGGAGACCCAGTACTTC.

The chain joins TRBV6-5 to TRBJ1-5, with D tentatively TRBD1 (5 bases). CDR3 size: 15 residues. CDR1 and CDR2 (germline): MNHEY, SVGAGI. V lost 7 bases and J lost 0, with 13 bases in between. DNA of the CDR3: TGTGCCAGCAAACAGGACCTATATAGCAATCAGCCCCAGCATTTT. Amino acid sequence: CASKQDLYSNQPQHF.

The chain recombines TRBV28 with TRBJ1-1; D is uncertain. This CDR3 is 15 amino acids long. Germline assignment: CDR1 MDHEN and CDR2 SYDVKM. The V end was cut by 4 bases, the J end by 4 bases, with 16 bases between. CDR3 coding DNA: TGTGCCAGCAGTTCGGAAGGATCGGGTGGCACTGAAGCTTTCTTT. It translates to CASSSEGSGGTEAFF. Drawing the rest from reference TRBV28 and TRBJ1-1, the complete variable domain is DVKVTQSSRYLVKRTGEKVFLECVQDMDHENMFWYRQDPGLGLRLIYFSYDVKMKEKGDIPEGYSVSREKKERFSLILESASTNQTSMYLCASSSEGSGGTEAFFGQGTRLTVV.

V usage is TRBV7-8 and J usage is TRBJ2-5; no clear D gene. V was trimmed by 1 base and J by 5 bases, leaving 8 bases between them. The germline CDR1 and CDR2 sequences are SGHVS and FQNEAQ. This CDR3 comprises 13 residues. The CDR3 nucleotides are TGTGCCAGCAGCTTAGAAACGAGGGAGACCCAGTACTTC. This gives the protein CASSLETRETQYF.

V gene TRBV12-3 or TRBV12-4 combines with J gene TRBJ2-3; D is possibly TRBD2 (6 bases). Trimming left V 8 bases short and J 0 bases short, with 9 bases between. The CDR3 is made up of 13 amino acids. The CDR3 nucleotides read TGTGCCAGCGGTAGCGGTAGCACAGATACGCAGTATTTT. This codes for CASGSGSTDTQYF.

V usage is TRBV28 and J usage is TRBJ1-5; D is perhaps TRBD1 (6 bases). The CDR3 sequence is 13 residues long. Germline V gene data show CDR1 as MDHEN and CDR2 as SYDVKM. Between the trimmed V and J ends, which lost 7 bases and 5 bases, there was a span of 12 bases. CDR3 sequence: CASNRAGDQPQHF. CDR3 DNA: TGTGCCAGCAATCGGGCAGGGGATCAGCCCCAGCATTTT.

The chain is built from TRBV4-1 and TRBJ2-3; 15 bases fit TRBD2. The J segment lost 4 bases and the V segment lost 3 bases, leaving 2 bases of the junction unmatched. This CDR3 has 16 residues. Germline values: CDR1 MGHRA, CDR2 YSYEKL. CDR3 loop: CASSQWTSGGADTQYF. CDR3 in DNA: TGCGCCAGCAGCCAGTGGACTAGCGGGGGGGCAGATACGCAGTATTTT.

V gene TRBV6-5 combines with J gene TRBJ1-2; maybe TRBD1 (5 bases). This CDR3 contains 11 residues. Germline loops: CDR1 MNHEY, CDR2 SVGAGI. Trimming stripped 10 bases from V and 8 bases from J, with 14 bases between. DNA of the CDR3: TGTGCCACAGGGTCCCTCGGAGGCTACACCTTC. Encoded protein: CATGSLGGYTF.

The gene calls are TRBV19 and TRBJ2-2, with D unclear. V gave up 3 bases and J gave up 4 bases, with 12 bases separating them. Germline-derived CDR1 and CDR2 are LNHDA and SQIVND (reference sequence). CDR3 size: 15 residues. DNA for the CDR3: TGTGCCAGTAGTATGGATGCTAGATCCACCGGGGAGCTGTTTTTT. This encodes CASSMDARSTGELFF.

The rearrangement joins TRBV5-4 to TRBJ2-3, with D unresolved. Germline values: CDR1 SGHNT, CDR2 YYREEE (reference sequence). The CDR3 loop spans 17 amino acids. Trimming shortened V by 4 bases and J by 3 bases, and 21 bases separated the two germline ends. CDR3 residues: CASSPGVGLKVTDTQYF. In DNA form, the CDR3 reads TGTGCCAGCAGCCCGGGTGTAGGATTAAAAGTAACAGATACGCAGTATTTT.

V usage is TRBV19 and J usage is TRBJ2-7; TRBD1 matches 7 bases. V shed 5 bases, J shed 5 bases, and the junction held 6 bases outside the gene matches. Germline V gene sequence: CDR1 LNHDA, CDR2 SQIVND (reference sequence). The CDR3 is 13 residues long. The CDR3 region is CASSPTGIHEQYF. CDR3 DNA sequence: TGTGCCAGTAGTCCGACAGGGATCCACGAGCAGTACTTC.

The chain recombines TRBV7-2 with TRBJ2-7; 9 nucleotides match TRBD1. This CDR3 has 14 amino acids. Looked up from germline, CDR1 is SGHTA and CDR2 is FQGNSA. V lost 5 bases to trimming and J lost 4 bases; unmatched junction nucleotides: 6. The CDR3 DNA follows: TGTGCCAGCAGCCCGACAGGGGGATCTTACGAGCAGTACTTC. As protein: CASSPTGGSYEQYF.

The chain employs TRBV9 and TRBJ2-5, with 8 positions matching TRBD2. This CDR3 region has 16 residues. CDR1 is SGDLS, CDR2 YYNGEE, per germline. The V and J ends lost 0 bases and 3 bases, in that order; junction bases with no gene match: 7. The CDR3 is CASSVGKVSGEETQYF. CDR3 coding DNA: TGTGCCAGCAGCGTAGGCAAAGTTAGCGGGGAAGAGACCCAGTACTTC.

The chain employs TRBV6-5 and TRBJ2-2, with D tentatively TRBD1 (5 bases). The V gene lost 10 bases and the J gene lost 0 bases, with 12 bases spanning the gap. Looked up from germline, CDR1 is MNHEY and CDR2 is SVGAGI. This CDR3 has 14 residues. CDR3 sequence: CAIPQGTNTGELFF. CDR3 sequence (DNA): TGTGCCATTCCCCAGGGTACGAACACCGGGGAGCTGTTTTTT.

The V call is TRBV7-2, the J call TRBJ2-1; 7 positions match TRBD2. Unmatched junction bases numbered 6, after V lost 4 bases and J lost 9 bases. Germline CDR1 reads SGHTA; CDR2 reads FQGNSA. The CDR3 length is 13 residues. CDR3 bases: TGTGCCAGCAGCTCCCTACTAGCGCCTGAGCAGTTCTTC. Translating it yields CASSSLLAPEQFF.

J is TRBJ1-2 and V is TRBV27; D ambiguous. This CDR3 region has 14 residues. Trimming shortened V by 10 bases and J by 4 bases, and 19 bases separated the two germline ends. Germline V gene lookup returns CDR1 MNHEY and CDR2 SMNVEV (reference sequence). CDR3 nucleotides: TGTGCCATCGGGCGGGCAGACGGAGCCTATGGCTACACCTTC. Translation gives CAIGRADGAYGYTF.